This is a list of T cell receptor beta chains from one sample in a study of blood T cell repertoires in COVID-19. TCRdb's copy holds only in-frame clones and misses some; the assay was immunoSEQ multiplex PCR. The sample shows 270,000 or so clones, under 90% of them seen only once. Sequenced input: peripheral blood. The origin of the receptors is a woman aged 60-75 years with active or convalescent COVID-19. The CDR3 runs from the conserved cysteine through the conserved F or W. D genes are given only for firm matches. Clone size is shown for a subset of rows, as once, few, many or a class of expanded clone.

V,size,J,D,CDR3,DNA
TRBV19,-,TRBJ1-2,-,CASSAGQSSNYGYTF,TGTGCCAGTAGTGCCGGACAGTCCTCTAACTATGGCTACACCTTC
TRBV27,-,TRBJ1-2,-,CASSSPFTGYYGYTF,TGTGCCAGCAGCTCCCCCTTCACAGGTTACTATGGCTACACCTTC
TRBV4-3,-,TRBJ2-2,-,CASSQERQLTGELFF,TGCGCCAGCAGCCAAGAGCGACAGCTCACCGGGGAGCTGTTTTTT
TRBV10-3,-,TRBJ1-2,TRBD1,CAIKPGQGAFYGYTF,TGTGCCATCAAGCCTGGACAGGGGGCTTTCTATGGCTACACCTTC
TRBV27,-,TRBJ1-3,-,CASNIQGSKLSGNTIYF,TGTGCCAGCAACATACAGGGAAGTAAACTCTCTGGAAACACCATATATTTT
TRBV5-6,-,TRBJ1-5,-,CASSFGYSNQPQHF,TGTGCCAGCAGCTTCGGGTATAGCAATCAGCCCCAGCATTTT
TRBV29-1,-,TRBJ2-1,TRBD1,CSVDLFEGQGRKPYNEQFF,TGCAGCGTTGACCTCTTCGAAGGACAGGGTAGGAAACCCTACAATGAGCAGTTCTTC
TRBV5-6,-,TRBJ1-4,-,CASSHYRDPGEKLFF,TGTGCCAGCAGCCATTACAGGGATCCGGGAGAAAAACTGTTTTTT
TRBV5-1,-,TRBJ2-3,TRBD1,CASSLGTGRTDTQYF,TGCGCCAGCAGCTTGGGGACAGGACGCACAGATACGCAGTATTTT
TRBV7-2,-,TRBJ2-5,-,CASSRGLETQYF,TGTGCCAGCAGTAGAGGGCTGGAGACCCAGTACTTC
TRBV18,many,TRBJ1-2,-,CASSQGEGYTF,TGTGCCAGCTCACAGGGGGAAGGCTACACCTTC
TRBV7-9,once,TRBJ2-1,-,CASSSRVRGKQGDYNEQFF,TGTGCCAGCAGCTCTAGAGTTCGTGGAAAACAAGGGGACTACAATGAGCAGTTCTTC
TRBV13,-,TRBJ2-3,-,CASSLVSRATDTQYF,TGTGCCAGCAGCTTAGTCTCCAGGGCTACAGATACGCAGTATTTT
TRBV19,-,TRBJ2-1,-,CASSFRTADNEQFF,TGTGCCAGTAGTTTTCGGACAGCGGACAATGAGCAGTTCTTC
TRBV7-3,-,TRBJ1-1,-,CASSWTPNTEAFF,TGTGCCAGCAGCTGGACACCGAACACTGAAGCTTTCTTT
TRBV7-9,-,TRBJ2-7,-,CASTHRVEEQYF,TGTGCCAGCACCCACAGGGTTGAAGAGCAGTACTTC
TRBV7-9,once,TRBJ1-4,-,CASSLGLGRREKLFF,TGTGCCAGCAGCTTAGGGCTGGGGCGAAGAGAAAAACTGTTTTTT
TRBV3-1/TRBV3-2,once,TRBJ2-7,-,CASSQTPSGGNNQYF,TGTGCCAGCAGCCAAACCCCTTCAGGGGGGAACAACCAGTACTTC
TRBV7-9,-,TRBJ1-1,TRBD1,CASSSRQGWGAFF,TGTGCCAGCAGCTCAAGACAGGGGTGGGGAGCTTTCTTT
TRBV7-9,-,TRBJ2-2,-,CASSKEQGYTGELFF,TGTGCCAGCAGTAAAGAACAGGGTTACACCGGGGAGCTGTTTTTT
TRBV25-1,few,TRBJ1-1,-,CASSEWGRANTEAFF,TGTGCCAGCAGTGAATGGGGCAGGGCGAACACTGAAGCTTTCTTT
TRBV9,-,TRBJ1-2,TRBD1,CASSVGTGRLIYGYTF,TGTGCCAGCAGCGTAGGGACAGGACGCCTGATATATGGCTACACCTTC
TRBV2,-,TRBJ2-7,TRBD1,CASRGQAYEQYF,TGTGCCAGCAGGGGACAGGCCTACGAGCAGTACTTC
TRBV11-2,-,TRBJ2-5,-,CASSTTRTAEETQYF,TGTGCCAGCAGCACCACCCGGACAGCAGAAGAGACCCAGTACTTC
TRBV19,-,TRBJ1-5,-,CASSIAQGSVGSNQPQHF,TGTGCCAGTAGTATAGCACAGGGAAGTGTGGGCAGCAATCAGCCCCAGCATTTT
TRBV7-6,once,TRBJ1-5,-,CASSLLGRGDSNQPQHF,TGTGCCAGCAGCTTATTAGGCAGGGGCGATAGCAATCAGCCCCAGCATTTT
TRBV19,-,TRBJ2-2,-,CASRVGQDGELFF,TGTGCCAGTAGGGTGGGCCAGGACGGGGAGCTGTTTTTT
TRBV19,-,TRBJ2-3,-,CASSSSGGPSTDTQYF,TGTGCCAGTAGTTCGTCCGGGGGGCCTAGCACAGATACGCAGTATTTT
TRBV19,-,TRBJ1-5,-,CASSMAGYGNQPQHF,TGTGCCAGTAGTATGGCGGGATACGGCAATCAGCCCCAGCATTTT
TRBV5-1,-,TRBJ2-7,TRBD2,CASSLVTSGGYEQYF,TGCGCCAGCAGCTTGGTGACTAGCGGGGGCTACGAGCAGTACTTC
TRBV27,-,TRBJ1-2,-,CASSSSHKSSGYTF,TGTGCCAGCAGTTCCTCCCACAAGTCAAGTGGCTACACCTTC